The TCR beta chain under discussion was sequenced for a study of early T cells in non-severe SARS-CoV-2 infection. Study summary: Whole-blood bulk RNA, unsorted, was sequenced, and chains were unpaired.

This CDR3 has 16 amino acids. The ends were cut back, 2 bases at V and 2 bases at J, with 11 bases in the middle. In germline, CDR1 is SGHRS, CDR2 YFSETQ. This clonotype has just a few counts. Its antigen is still unknown. Whole-study results and caveats: Matching with VDJdb favored anti-spike CD8 responses (missing private and CD4 specificities).

The library protocol tagged individual cDNA molecules with unique molecular identifiers. TCRdb independently ran MiXCR on the 5' RACE reads; one entry per CDR3 protein. The top ten hold over 6% of the sample, which has about 72,000 distinct CDR3 sequences, roughly 9.1% seen once. The clonotype comes from an adult who was a healthcare worker with PCR-confirmed SARS-CoV-2 infection or an uninfected control (not recorded which). The source was whole blood, collected at baseline. The chain carries TRBV5-1 and TRBJ2-6, with D possibly called TRBD1 or TRBD2 (6 bases each). In DNA, the CDR3 is TGCGCCAGCAGCTTCCCCGGGGGCACTGGGGCCAACGTCCTGACTTTC. Translation: CASSFPGGTGANVLTF. The whole variable domain, remainder taken from reference TRBV5-1 and TRBJ2-6, is KAGVTQTPRYLIKTRGQQVTLSCSPISGHRSVSWYQQTPGQGLQFLFEYFSETQRNKGNFPGRFSGRQFSNSRSEMNVSTLELGDSALYLCASSFPGGTGANVLTFGAGSRLTVL.